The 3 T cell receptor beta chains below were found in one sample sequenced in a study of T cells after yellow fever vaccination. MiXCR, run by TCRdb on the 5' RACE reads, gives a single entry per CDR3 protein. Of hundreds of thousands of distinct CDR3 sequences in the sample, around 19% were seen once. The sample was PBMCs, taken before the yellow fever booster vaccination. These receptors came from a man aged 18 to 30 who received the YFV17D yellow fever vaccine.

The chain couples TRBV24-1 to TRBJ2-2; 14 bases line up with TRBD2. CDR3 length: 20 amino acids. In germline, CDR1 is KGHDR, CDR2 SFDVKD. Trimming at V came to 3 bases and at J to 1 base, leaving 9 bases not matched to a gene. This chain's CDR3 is CATSDHPTSGGARNTGELFF. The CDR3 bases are TGTGCCACCAGTGATCACCCGACTAGCGGGGGGGCGAGGAACACCGGGGAGCTGTTTTTT.

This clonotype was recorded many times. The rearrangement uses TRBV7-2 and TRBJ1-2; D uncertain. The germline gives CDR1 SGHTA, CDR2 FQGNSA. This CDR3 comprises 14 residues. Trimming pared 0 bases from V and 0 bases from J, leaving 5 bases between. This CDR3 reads CASSLAGANYGYTF. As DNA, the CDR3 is TGTGCCAGCAGCTTAGCGGGCGCTAACTATGGCTACACCTTC. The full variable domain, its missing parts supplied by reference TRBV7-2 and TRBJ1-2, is GAGVSQSPSNKVTEKGKDVELRCDPISGHTALYWYRQSLGQGLEFLIYFQGNSAPDKSGLPSDRFSAERTGGSVSTLTIQRTQQEDSAVYLCASSLAGANYGYTFGSGTRLTVV.

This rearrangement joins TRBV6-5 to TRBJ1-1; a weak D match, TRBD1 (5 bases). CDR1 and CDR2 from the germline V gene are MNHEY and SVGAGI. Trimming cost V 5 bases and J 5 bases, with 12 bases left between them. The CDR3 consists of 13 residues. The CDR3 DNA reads TGTGCCAGCAGTCCTCCGGGGGTGACTGAAGCTTTCTTT. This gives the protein CASSPPGVTEAFF.